Presented here are 2 T cell receptor beta chains from one specimen sequenced in a study of cytomegalovirus exposure and HLA in healthy donors. A multiplex PCR was run with 60 Vbeta primers and 13 Jbeta primers. Assay: immunoSEQ multiplex PCR; the TCRdb copy retains only in-frame clones and omits some. The sample consists of around 170,000 clones, around 80% of them appearing once. Sequencing was performed on PBMCs. These receptors originate from a man younger than 35 in good health and CMV-seronegative.

The chain has TRBV4-3 and TRBJ2-7; TRBD2 aligns across 10 bases. CDR1 is LGHNA and CDR2 is YSLEER in the germline V gene. CDR3 size: 16 residues. V lost 1 base, J lost 6 bases, and 9 bases stayed unmatched. The CDR3 sequence: CASSQGLQRGGAEQYF. In DNA form, the CDR3 reads TGCGCCAGCAGCCAAGGGCTGCAGCGGGGGGGCGCCGAGCAGTACTTC.

In its sample, this clone was seen many times. The rearrangement joins TRBV4-3 to TRBJ1-3; possible D gene TRBD1, 5 bases. The V end lost 0 bases, the J end lost 0 bases, and 18 bases lay between the germline ends. The CDR3 totals 19 residues. Per germline, CDR1 LGHNA and CDR2 YSLEER. CDR3 DNA: TGCGCCAGCAGCCAAGATCTTGGCCGGGGGACGAGCTCTGGAAACACCATATATTTT. This translates into CASSQDLGRGTSSGNTIYF.